This entry features one TCR beta chain sequence. Its antigen is unknown. Method: immunoSEQ multiplex PCR; TCRdb's copy keeps in-frame clones and lacks some. The table records more than 50,000 clones, 65% to 80% of them present only once. The data are from a study of vaccination effects on CD4 cells after COVID-19. Culturing for about 9 days preceded CD4+ T cell isolation. No vaccinee had earlier SARS-CoV-2 infection, and nucleocapsid antibodies were negative. Cultures got half-medium changes with IL-2 on days 3 and 7. The CDR3 consists of 15 residues. The germline V gene has CDR1 KGHSH and CDR2 LQKENI. Trimming cost V 3 bases and J 6 bases; bases outside gene matches: 4.

The receptor's source is a human donor who received a COVID-19 vaccine. The source material was CD4+ T cells from PBMCs cultured without peptide, sampled before COVID-19 vaccination. The chain carries TRBV18 and TRBJ2-1, with 11 bases fitting TRBD1. The CDR3 loop reads CASSPDRGLSNEQFF. The CDR3 coding sequence is TGTGCCAGCTCACCGGACAGGGGGCTCTCCAATGAGCAGTTCTTC.